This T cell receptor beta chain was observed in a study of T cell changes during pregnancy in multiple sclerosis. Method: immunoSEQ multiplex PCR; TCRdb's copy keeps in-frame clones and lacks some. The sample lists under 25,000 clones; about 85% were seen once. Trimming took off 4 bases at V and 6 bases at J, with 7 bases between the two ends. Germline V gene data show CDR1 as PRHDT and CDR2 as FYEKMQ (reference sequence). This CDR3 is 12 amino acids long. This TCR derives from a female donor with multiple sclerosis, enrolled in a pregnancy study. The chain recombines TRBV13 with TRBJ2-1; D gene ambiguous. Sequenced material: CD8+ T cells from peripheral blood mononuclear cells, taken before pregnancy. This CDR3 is CASSSTGNEQFF. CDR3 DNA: TGTGCCAGCAGCTCGACTGGCAATGAGCAGTTCTTC.